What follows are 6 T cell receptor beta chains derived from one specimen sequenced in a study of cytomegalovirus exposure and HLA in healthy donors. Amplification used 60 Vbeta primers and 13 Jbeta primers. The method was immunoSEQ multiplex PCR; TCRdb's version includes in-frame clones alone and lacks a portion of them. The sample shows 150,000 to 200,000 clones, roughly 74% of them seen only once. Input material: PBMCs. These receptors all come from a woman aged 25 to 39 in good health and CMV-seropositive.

CDR3 sequence: CASRGLKAQHF. The CDR3, as DNA: TGTGCCAGCAGGGGCCTCAAGGCCCAGCATTTT. The J gene is TRBJ1-5, the V gene TRBV28; D is undetermined. Between the trimmed V and J ends, which lost 6 bases and 11 bases, there was a span of 11 bases. The germline CDR1 and CDR2 sequences are MDHEN and SYDVKM. The CDR3 covers 11 residues.

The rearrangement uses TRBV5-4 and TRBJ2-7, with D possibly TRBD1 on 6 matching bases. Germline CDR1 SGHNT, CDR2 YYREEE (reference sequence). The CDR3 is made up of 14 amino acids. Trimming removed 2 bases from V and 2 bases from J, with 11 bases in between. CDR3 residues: CASSFGQFTYEQYF. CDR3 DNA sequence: TGTGCCAGCAGCTTCGGACAGTTCACCTACGAGCAGTACTTC.

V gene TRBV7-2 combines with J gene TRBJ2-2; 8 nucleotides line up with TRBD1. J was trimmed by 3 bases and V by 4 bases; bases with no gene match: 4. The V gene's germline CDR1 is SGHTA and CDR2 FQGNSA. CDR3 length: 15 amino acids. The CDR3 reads CASSSGQDYTGELFF. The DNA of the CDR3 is TGTGCCAGCAGCTCGGGACAGGATTACACCGGGGAGCTGTTTTTT. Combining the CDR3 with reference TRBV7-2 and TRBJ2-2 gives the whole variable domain GAGVSQSPSNKVTEKGKDVELRCDPISGHTALYWYRQSLGQGLEFLIYFQGNSAPDKSGLPSDRFSAERTGGSVSTLTIQRTQQEDSAVYLCASSSGQDYTGELFFGEGSRLTVL.

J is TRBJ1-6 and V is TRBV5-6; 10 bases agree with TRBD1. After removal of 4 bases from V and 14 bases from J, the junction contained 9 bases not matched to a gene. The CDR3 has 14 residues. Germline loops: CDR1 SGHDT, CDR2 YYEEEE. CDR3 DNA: TGTGCCAGCAGCCCGACAGGGGGCTTGATGACCCTCCACTTT. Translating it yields CASSPTGGLMTLHF.

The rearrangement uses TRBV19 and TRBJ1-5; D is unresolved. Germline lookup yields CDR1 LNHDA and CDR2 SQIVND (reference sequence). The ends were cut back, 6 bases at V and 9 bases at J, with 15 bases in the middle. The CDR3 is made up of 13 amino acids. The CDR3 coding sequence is TGTGCCAGTAGCCCGACAAGGCCCGCGCCCCAGCATTTT. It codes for CASSPTRPAPQHF. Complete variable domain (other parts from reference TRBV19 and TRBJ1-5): DGGITQSPKYLFRKEGQNVTLSCEQNLNHDAMYWYRQDPGQGLRLIYYSQIVNDFQKGDIAEGYSVSREKKESFPLTVTSAQKNPTAFYLCASSPTRPAPQHFGDGTRLSIL.

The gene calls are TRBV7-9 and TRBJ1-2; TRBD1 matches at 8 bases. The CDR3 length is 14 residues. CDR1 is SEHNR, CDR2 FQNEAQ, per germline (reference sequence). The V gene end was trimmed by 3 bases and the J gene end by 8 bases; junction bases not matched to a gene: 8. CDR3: CASSFKTGVDGYTF. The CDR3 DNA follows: TGTGCCAGCAGCTTTAAGACAGGGGTAGACGGCTACACCTTC.